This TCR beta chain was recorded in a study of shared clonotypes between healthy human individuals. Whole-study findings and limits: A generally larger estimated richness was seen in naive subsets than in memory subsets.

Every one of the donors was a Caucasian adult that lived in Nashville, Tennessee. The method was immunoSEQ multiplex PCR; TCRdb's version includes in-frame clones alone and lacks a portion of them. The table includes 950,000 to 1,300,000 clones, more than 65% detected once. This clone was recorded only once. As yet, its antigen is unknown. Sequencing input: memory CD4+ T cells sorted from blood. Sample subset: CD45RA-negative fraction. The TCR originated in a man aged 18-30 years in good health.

The CDR3 DNA reads as TGCGCCAGCAGCCCTACCGTCCAGGAAAAGACCCAGTACTTC. Its protein is CASSPTVQEKTQYF. The rearrangement joins TRBV4-1 to TRBJ2-5; the D is unclear. This CDR3 has 14 residues. The V gene's germline CDR1 is MGHRA and CDR2 YSYEKL. V dropped 4 bases and J dropped 6 bases, with 15 bases sitting between them.